Listed below are T cell receptor beta chains from one sample, sequenced in a study of T cell responses to AZD1222 COVID-19 vaccine. This table comes from immunoSEQ multiplex PCR, and its TCRdb copy is limited to in-frame clones, with some not included. The sample has some 150,000 clones, approximately 89% seen once; the top ten hold 5%. This specimen was peripheral blood, taken on day 0 of AZD1222 vaccination. Receptor source: an adult in good health. CDR3s include the opening cysteine and the closing phenylalanine or tryptophan. D genes are given only for firm matches.

>TRBJ2-1|TRBD2|TRBV28
CASRGLATIYNEQFF
>TRBJ1-2|NA|TRBV28
CASSPPPARDNYGYTF
>TRBJ1-1|NA|TRBV7-9
CASSSQQANTEAFF
>TRBJ2-2|NA|TRBV19
CASSMGGIGELFF
>TRBJ2-5|NA|TRBV5-1
CASNWRGLQETQYF
>TRBJ2-3|NA|TRBV7-2
CASTPGARTDTQYF
>TRBJ1-3|NA|TRBV15
CATSRDLGFSGNTIYF
>TRBJ2-5|NA|TRBV28
CASNPSWGSETQYF
>TRBJ1-3|NA|TRBV7-9
CASSVSGAGKGNTIYF
>TRBJ1-2|TRBD1|TRBV5-5
CASSRTRTGSYGYTF
>TRBJ2-7|TRBD2|TRBV19
CASRNTGLVGGEQYF
>TRBJ1-5|NA|TRBV24-1
CAISTVSGNQPQHF